This TCR beta chain was documented in a study of early T cells in non-severe SARS-CoV-2 infection. About the research overall: Unsorted whole-blood RNA was sequenced in bulk, leaving chains unpaired. Broader study findings: Missing private and CD4 specificities, VDJdb matching favored anti-spike CD8 responses.

Comment on this clonotype: Antigen specificity is unknown.

TCRdb analysed the 5' RACE reads with MiXCR anew, one entry per CDR3 protein. The table includes approximately 69,000 distinct CDR3 sequences, roughly a tenth detected once. V lost 4 bases to trimming and J lost 4 bases; unmatched junction nucleotides: 6. CDR1 and CDR2 from the germline V gene are SNHLY and FYNNEI. This CDR3 is built from 15 residues. The clonotype originates from an adult who was a healthcare worker with PCR-confirmed SARS-CoV-2 infection or an uninfected control (not recorded which). V gene TRBV2 combines with J gene TRBJ1-1; TRBD1 matches 10 bases. The sample was whole blood. CDR3 region: CASSALTGGGTEAFF. The CDR3 DNA sequence: TGTGCCAGCAGTGCCTTGACAGGGGGCGGCACTGAAGCTTTCTTT. The variable domain in full, with the rest retrieved from reference TRBV2 and TRBJ1-1, is EPEVTQTPSHQVTQMGQEVILRCVPISNHLYFYWYRQILGQKVEFLVSFYNNEISEKSEIFDDQFSVERPDGSNFTLKIRSTKLEDSAMYFCASSALTGGGTEAFFGQGTRLTVV.